Following are 15 T cell receptor beta chains from one sample sequenced in a study of blood T cell repertoires in COVID-19. Assay used: immunoSEQ multiplex PCR; TCRdb lists only in-frame clones, some missing. The table has 410,000 or so clones, about 89% seen once. The sequenced sample consisted of peripheral blood. The receptors come from a woman aged 35 to 49 with COVID-19, enrolled during active disease.

This chain links TRBV29-1 with TRBJ1-2; the D gene is possibly TRBD1 (5 bases). Germline loops: CDR1 SQVTM, CDR2 ANQGSEA. V was clipped by 4 bases and J by 8 bases, with 8 bases between them. The CDR3 extends over 10 amino acids. CDR3 in amino acids: CSVAGPGYTF. CDR3 coding DNA: TGCAGCGTTGCAGGGCCCGGCTACACCTTC.

In DNA, the CDR3 is TGTGCCAGCAGCCAAAGCCCGGGGGTGGACACTGAAGCTTTCTTT. Its protein product is CASSQSPGVDTEAFF. The chain employs TRBV7-9 and TRBJ1-1; maybe TRBD1 (5 bases). The germline V and J ends were trimmed by 5 bases and 3 bases, with 16 bases remaining between them. Germline V gives CDR1 SEHNR, CDR2 FQNEAQ (reference sequence). This CDR3 is 15 amino acids long.

The rearrangement joins TRBV7-2 to TRBJ2-3; 11 positions agree with TRBD1. The junction had 7 bases not matched to a gene; V was cut back by 7 bases and J by 4 bases. From germline, CDR1 is SGHTA and CDR2 FQGNSA. CDR3 length equals 15 residues. CDR3 DNA: TGTGCCAGCAAGCCGGGACAGGGGGTACCAGATACGCAGTATTTT. Residues: CASKPGQGVPDTQYF. Full variable domain (outside the CDR3, taken from reference TRBV7-2 and TRBJ2-3): GAGVSQSPSNKVTEKGKDVELRCDPISGHTALYWYRQSLGQGLEFLIYFQGNSAPDKSGLPSDRFSAERTGGSVSTLTIQRTQQEDSAVYLCASKPGQGVPDTQYFGPGTRLTVL.

The gene calls are TRBV6-5 and TRBJ1-5; TRBD1 aligns across 7 bases. The germline V gene has CDR1 MNHEY and CDR2 SVGAGI. This CDR3 has 13 amino acids. V shed 7 bases, J shed 7 bases, and the junction held 7 bases outside the gene matches. The CDR3 DNA follows: TGTGCCAGCACCGACAGGGTTGGCCAGCCCCAGCATTTT. Amino acid sequence: CASTDRVGQPQHF.

The chain recombines TRBV29-1 with TRBJ2-3, with 12 bases matching TRBD2. CDR1 SQVTM and CDR2 ANQGSEA come from the germline V gene. This CDR3 region has 15 residues. V gave up 4 bases and J gave up 3 bases; unmatched junction bases: 5. Written as DNA, the CDR3 is TGCAGCGTTGGTCTAGCGGGAGGGAAGACAGATACGCAGTATTTT. The encoded protein is CSVGLAGGKTDTQYF.

The genes are TRBV4-3 and TRBJ1-2, with a possible D match to TRBD1 (6 bases). The CDR3 contains 14 residues. Germline values: CDR1 LGHNA, CDR2 YSLEER. V gave up 0 bases and J gave up 8 bases, with 13 bases separating them. The CDR3: CASSQDSRGQGYTF. CDR3 bases: TGCGCCAGCAGCCAAGACAGCAGGGGACAAGGCTACACCTTC.

V is TRBV30 and J is TRBJ1-2; TRBD1 is a possible D gene (6 bases). Germline V gene lookup returns CDR1 GTSNPN and CDR2 SVGIG (reference sequence). The V and J ends lost 3 bases and 5 bases respectively, with 13 bases between them. The CDR3 sequence is 13 residues long. The CDR3 coding sequence is TGTGCCTGGAGAGGGGGGGGAGGTTATGGCTACACCTTC. Translated: CAWRGGGGYGYTF.

V and J are TRBV5-1 and TRBJ1-6; D remains ambiguous. CDR1 SGHRS and CDR2 YFSETQ come from the germline V gene. CDR3 size: 15 residues. V was pared by 7 bases and J by 8 bases, with 19 bases between. The CDR3 DNA reads TGCGCCAGCCGCGTAGCACTGGAGTTTTATTCACCCCTCCACTTT. This gives the protein CASRVALEFYSPLHF.

This chain links TRBV5-1 with TRBJ2-5; perhaps TRBD1 as D (5 bases). The CDR3 runs 14 residues. Germline CDR1 reads SGHRS; CDR2 reads YFSETQ. V was trimmed by 4 bases and J by 2 bases, leaving 12 bases between them. The CDR3 DNA reads TGCGCCAGCAGCCCCAGGACACTGCAAGAGACCCAGTACTTC. Encoded protein: CASSPRTLQETQYF.

This chain joins TRBV10-3 and TRBJ1-2, with 7 bases lining up with TRBD1. Germline V gene lookup returns CDR1 ENHRY and CDR2 SYGVKD. Germline trimming cut 0 bases from V and 2 bases from J; bases unmatched to any gene: 12. This CDR3 comprises 18 residues. CDR3 DNA sequence: TGTGCCATCAGTGAGTCCGGTACCTCAGGGGGACCAAACTATGGCTACACCTTC. As protein: CAISESGTSGGPNYGYTF.

The chain recombines TRBV6-6 with TRBJ2-3; 8 bases line up with TRBD1. V shed 6 bases, J shed 5 bases, and the junction held 10 bases outside the gene matches. This CDR3 region has 15 residues. Germline V gene lookup returns CDR1 MNHNY and CDR2 SVGAGI (reference sequence). DNA of the CDR3: TGTGCCAGCAGCCTATCCAGACAGGGGAGAGATACGCAGTATTTT. Translating it yields CASSLSRQGRDTQYF.

The gene calls are TRBV4-3 and TRBJ2-7, with D perhaps matching TRBD1 (6 bases). CDR1 is LGHNA and CDR2 is YSLEER in the germline V gene. CDR3 length: 15 amino acids. V shed 0 bases and J shed 2 bases, with 11 bases lying between them. CDR3 residues: CASSQDRGQTYEQYF. CDR3 DNA sequence: TGCGCCAGCAGCCAAGATCGAGGACAGACCTACGAGCAGTACTTC.

This clone appeared a few times. The chain joins TRBV7-8 to TRBJ1-6, with TRBD1 as a possible D gene (5 bases). CDR3 length: 14 residues. Per the germline V gene, CDR1 is SGHVS and CDR2 is FQNEAQ. V was pared by 3 bases and J by 10 bases, with 13 bases between. The CDR3 bases are TGTGCCAGCAGCTTGGAGACGACAGTCTCACCCCTCCACTTT. This translates into CASSLETTVSPLHF.

The J gene is TRBJ2-7, the V gene TRBV5-4; a weak D match, TRBD2 (5 bases). CDR3 length equals 15 residues. Germline-derived CDR1 and CDR2 are SGHNT and YYREEE (reference sequence). V lost 5 bases, J lost 2 bases, and 17 bases lay in between. The CDR3 loop is CASRVVGGPAYEQYF. Here the CDR3 DNA reads TGTGCCAGCAGAGTTGTGGGCGGGCCTGCCTACGAGCAGTACTTC.

In its sample, this clone was seen a few times. The chain has TRBV7-2 and TRBJ1-1; a possible D gene is TRBD1 (6 bases). This CDR3 has 16 amino acids. The germline V and J ends were trimmed by 1 base and 2 bases, with 14 bases remaining between them. Germline CDR1 and CDR2: SGHTA and FQGNSA. The CDR3 coding sequence is TGTGCCAGCAGCTTAGTAGGGGCGGGGGCTAACACTGAAGCTTTCTTT. Residues: CASSLVGAGANTEAFF.